Detailed here is one TCR beta chain. Its antigen is as yet unknown. The data belong to a study of cytomegalovirus exposure and HLA in healthy donors. The wider study: Earlier, 150 million to 200 million T cells were analyzed, and about 100 million unique TCR beta sequences were found among them. Points from the study as a whole: The study listed under 200 cytomegalovirus-associated TCR beta chains. Despite most TCR sequences being rare, some public TCRs occurred in many donors. The authors excluded some V segments, including TRBV6-2 and TRBV6-3, as indistinguishable.

J was trimmed by 6 bases and V by 3 bases; bases with no gene match: 14. Germline V lookup: CDR1 SGDLS, CDR2 YYNGEE. The CDR3 contains 16 residues. PCR primers comprised 60 Vbeta and 13 Jbeta primers. Assay: immunoSEQ multiplex PCR; the TCRdb copy retains only in-frame clones and omits some. The sample has approximately 180,000 clones, roughly 87% seen once. The source material was PBMCs. The receptor's source is a girl under three years old in good health and CMV-seronegative. V is TRBV9 and J is TRBJ1-1; 7 bases are a match to TRBD1. The CDR3 DNA sequence: TGTGCCAGCAGCGCGAGGGGGGACAGCTTACGAGCTGAAGCTTTCTTT. Its translation: CASSARGDSLRAEAFF.